These 9 T cell receptor beta chains originate from one sample sequenced in a study of Ad26.COV2.S vaccination and SARS-CoV-2 variants. Assay: immunoSEQ multiplex PCR; the TCRdb copy retains only in-frame clones and omits some. The table records more than 150,000 clones, approximately 90% of them present only once. The material was peripheral blood, obtained after recovery from COVID-19. The receptors originated from a human donor who had recovered from COVID-19.

The J gene is TRBJ2-2, the V gene TRBV10-3; 7 bases are shared with TRBD1. This CDR3 is built from 14 residues. J lost 6 bases, V lost 3 bases, and 4 bases had no gene match. Germline V gene data show CDR1 as ENHRY and CDR2 as SYGVKD. The CDR3 reads CAISDRQGSGELFF. The CDR3, as DNA: TGTGCCATCAGTGACCGACAGGGTTCCGGGGAGCTGTTTTTT.

The chain links TRBV5-4 to TRBJ2-2; D remains ambiguous. Trimming took 1 base from V and 1 from J, leaving 11 bases between them. Germline V gene lookup returns CDR1 SGHNT and CDR2 YYREEE (reference sequence). The CDR3 is 16 amino acids. The CDR3 spells CASSLISLGNTGELFF. In DNA, the CDR3 is TGTGCCAGCAGCTTGATCTCATTGGGGAACACCGGGGAGCTGTTTTTT.

This chain connects TRBV3-1 (or the pseudogene TRBV3-2) to TRBJ2-7; D is ambiguous. Trimming stripped 5 bases from V and 2 bases from J, with 10 bases between. CDR1 is LGHDT, CDR2 YNNKEL, per germline (reference sequence). This CDR3 is built from 13 residues. The CDR3: CASSEDRTYEQYF. In DNA form, the CDR3 reads TGTGCCAGCAGCGAGGACCGGACCTACGAGCAGTACTTC.

This chain uses TRBV3-1 (or the pseudogene TRBV3-2) with TRBJ1-1, with D perhaps TRBD1 (5 bases). V gave up 4 bases and J gave up 10 bases, with 13 bases separating them. This CDR3 has 12 amino acids. From germline, CDR1 is LGHDT and CDR2 YNNKEL (reference sequence). The CDR3 protein is CASSPGTRGAFF. For the CDR3, the DNA is TGTGCCAGCAGCCCGGGGACTCGGGGAGCTTTCTTT.

In this sample, this clone turned up once. This chain connects TRBV28 to TRBJ1-1; weak D call: TRBD1 (6 bases). The germline V and J ends were trimmed by 5 bases and 1 base, with 11 bases remaining between them. The CDR3 runs 14 residues. The germline V gene encodes CDR1 MDHEN and CDR2 SYDVKM. CDR3 sequence: CASSNMTGNTEAFF. The CDR3 region has the DNA TGTGCCAGCAGTAACATGACAGGGAACACTGAAGCTTTCTTT.

The gene calls are TRBV6-5 and TRBJ2-1, with D perhaps TRBD1 or TRBD2 (5 bases each). V gave up 7 bases and J gave up 7 bases, with 11 bases separating them. CDR3 length equals 12 residues. Germline CDR1 is MNHEY and CDR2 is SVGAGI. For the CDR3, the DNA is TGTGCCAGCACTGGGGACCTAAATGAGCAGTTCTTC. Translating gives CASTGDLNEQFF.

V is TRBV11-2 and J is TRBJ1-2; D not certain. The ends were cut back, 1 base at V and 0 bases at J, with 12 bases in the middle. CDR3 length: 16 residues. Looked up from germline, CDR1 is SGHAT and CDR2 is FQNNGV. CDR3: CASSLVTENSNYGYTF. In nucleotides, the CDR3 is TGTGCCAGCAGCTTAGTAACAGAAAACTCTAACTATGGCTACACCTTC.

This sequence joins TRBV5-1 and TRBJ2-7; 7 nucleotides line up with TRBD2. J was trimmed by 4 bases and V by 4 bases; bases with no gene match: 14. The CDR3 length is 16 residues. The germline CDR1 and CDR2 sequences are SGHRS and YFSETQ. The CDR3 reads CASSAIPAGAIYEQYF. Here the CDR3 DNA reads TGCGCCAGCAGCGCAATTCCGGCGGGAGCGATTTACGAGCAGTACTTC.

This chain links TRBV5-6 with TRBJ2-3, with D maybe TRBD2 (6 bases). V shed 2 bases and J shed 2 bases, with 15 bases lying between them. From germline, CDR1 is SGHDT and CDR2 YYEEEE. The CDR3 is 16 residues long. The CDR3 loop is CASSLLGGGITDTQYF. In nucleotides, the CDR3 is TGTGCCAGCAGCTTATTGGGTGGGGGGATCACAGATACGCAGTATTTT.